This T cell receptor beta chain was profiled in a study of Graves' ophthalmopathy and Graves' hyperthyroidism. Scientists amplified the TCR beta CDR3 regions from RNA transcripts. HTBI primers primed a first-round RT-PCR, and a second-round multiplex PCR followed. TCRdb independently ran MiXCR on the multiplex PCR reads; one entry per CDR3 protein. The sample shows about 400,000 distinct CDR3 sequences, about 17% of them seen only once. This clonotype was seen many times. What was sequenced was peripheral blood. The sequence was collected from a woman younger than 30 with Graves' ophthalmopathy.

The chain's CDR3 is CASREFTGLFGNQPQHF. CDR3 bases: TGTGCCAGTAGGGAATTTACAGGGTTATTTGGCAATCAGCCCCAGCATTTT. V gene TRBV19 combines with J gene TRBJ1-5, with D maybe TRBD1 (6 bases). The CDR3 totals 17 residues. From germline, CDR1 is LNHDA and CDR2 SQIVND (reference sequence). Trimming pared 6 bases from V and 2 bases from J, leaving 20 bases between.